Detailed here is one TCR beta chain. Authors' methods: Nucleated cell number was recorded as an estimate derived from reference gene primer amplification. Some clones are missing from TCRdb's copy, which holds only in-frame ones; the method was immunoSEQ multiplex PCR. V and J calls and clone size are as listed in that table; D and trimming were resolved from the DNA. The repertoire holds 25,000 to 35,000 clones, with approximately 87% as singletons. The sample originates from a study of blood T cell repertoires in COVID-19. Overall study: Italy, Spain and the United States were the sources of the convalescent and acute COVID-19 samples. PBMCs, B-cell-depleted T cells, or T cells were the source of the cDNA or gDNA that made up the material.

V lost 0 bases to trimming and J lost 2 bases, with 9 bases between them. Germline CDR1 reads LGHNA; CDR2 reads YNFKEQ. The CDR3 loop spans 15 amino acids. The chain combines TRBV4-2 with TRBJ2-3; D ambiguous. Sample: peripheral blood. The TCR comes from a human donor with active COVID-19. The donor label of this sample is uncertain. The CDR3 DNA sequence: TGTGCCAGCAGCCAAGATCGAGGCTTCACAGATACGCAGTATTTT. The encoded protein is CASSQDRGFTDTQYF.